This is a list of T cell receptor beta chains from one sample in a study of blood T cell repertoires in COVID-19. Clones were sequenced by immunoSEQ multiplex PCR, and TCRdb holds only the in-frame ones, with some missing. The table includes around 300,000 clones, roughly 91% detected once. Specimen: PBMCs or T cells enriched from blood (not recorded which). The receptor source for this set is a woman between 55 and 75 years old who had recovered from COVID-19. CDR3s include the opening cysteine and the closing phenylalanine or tryptophan.

CASSQGQGVREGTEAFF | TRBV7-2
CASSLISSSQEQYF | TRBV11-3
CASSLKPSGSEAFF | TRBV11-2
CASSHSGTSASGNEQFF | TRBV5-1
CASSLGRQQETQYF | TRBV5-1
CASSPTLNTEAFF | TRBV9
CASTLSSGSGYNEQFF | TRBV9
CASSLTRGSAAPGELFF | TRBV7-3
CASSYGDLEAFF | TRBV11-3
CASSQPRDSYTDTQYF | TRBV3-1/TRBV3-2
CASSLQFEAFF | TRBV7-9
CASPLGGDEADTQYF | TRBV2
CASSFKTGSTEFF | TRBV7-7
CASSLFSRTGASPLHF | TRBV5-5
CASSPGIPPDTQYF | TRBV6-5
CASIRVTGGYTF | TRBV10-1
CASRASGGEEQFF | TRBV6-5
CASSLELFQPQHF | TRBV12-3/TRBV12-4
CASSEQGGQPQHF | TRBV6-1
CAWSVGGQEYF | TRBV30
CASSLEGAANYEQYF | TRBV11-2
CASSHQGPHLGYTF | TRBV3-1/TRBV3-2
CASSGTGYYEQYF | TRBV27
CASSLNPRVVAFF | TRBV27
CASSLGSSSGGYNEQFF | TRBV18
CASSSTRGIQETQYF | TRBV7-3
CSASPPGQGALFYGYTF | TRBV20-1
CASSPGQGALGNEKLFF | TRBV5-1
CASSQGVGSSNEKLFF | TRBV9
CASSQAGTSGSQETQYF | TRBV4-2
CASGQGSVKGTEAFF | TRBV30
CATSTSWTSGRETQYF | TRBV24-1
CASSLGQGSYNEQFF | TRBV5-1
CASSQSKGAGGSADTQYF | TRBV4-2
CASSEDYANRDTQYF | TRBV6-1
CASSATTGEWEKLFF | TRBV9
CASSSSHEQYF | TRBV7-9
CASSPDRASYTF | TRBV18
CASSEVSFGELFF | TRBV2
CASSAIGAGPYNSPLHF | TRBV9
CARLSFCGNGANVLTF | TRBV3-1/TRBV3-2
CATGLAGNNEQFF | TRBV10-3
CASSIRQALGAAESNYGYTF | TRBV6-6
CASRTTSYNSPLHF | TRBV6-5
CASSPWTGWAYGYTF | TRBV27
CATSDSANMPGEKLFF | TRBV24-1
CASSFGQVGYTF | TRBV7-2
CASSTRQGAGNYGYTF | TRBV19
CASNQISEQYF | TRBV6-5
CASSFRDRGTDTQYF | TRBV5-6
CASSSSGGNTGELFF | TRBV28
CASSLVFAGELFF | TRBV12-3/TRBV12-4
CASSLSGTPDWPQHF | TRBV27
CASNRPRQPQHF | TRBV12-3/TRBV12-4
CASSPTSSRERETQYF | TRBV18
CASSLTSYSNQPQHF | TRBV19
CSASPAASGSFGYEQYF | TRBV20-1
CSVRTGTNSPLHF | TRBV29-1
CASSLGAGGQETQYF | TRBV7-2
CASSLGPSQGAFAFF | TRBV5-1